What follows is one T cell receptor beta chain and its context. Its matching antigen is unknown. The CDR3 extends over 14 amino acids. The ends were cut back, 5 bases at V and 3 bases at J, with 14 bases in the middle. Germline V gene lookup returns CDR1 SNHLY and CDR2 FYNNEI. Using genomic DNA as the template, TCR beta VDJ and CDR3 profiling was carried out. Using its own MiXCR run on the reads, TCRdb lists one record per CDR3 protein. Counted here are about 190,000 distinct CDR3 sequences, about 53% occurring once; the ten biggest clones make up approximately 15%. This specimen belongs to a study of CD8+CD57+ T cells in acquired aplastic anemia. Study-level information: Healthy donor CD4+ samples were sequenced to a depth that averaged approximately 9.9 million reads.

Whole-study results and caveats: Approximately 28 CD8+ CDR3 sequences were shared between patients and controls. A significant difference in CD8+ Simpson's diversity between patients and controls was not found.

The rearrangement links TRBV2 to TRBJ2-7; D is uncertain. This receptor was obtained from a human donor in good health, serving as a control. The sequenced material came from sorted CD4+, CD8+, or CD8+CD57+ T cells (not recorded which) from PBMCs. The CDR3 region has the DNA TGTGCCAGCAGTTTAGTAGGTTTAGTCTACGAGCAGTACTTC. Translated: CASSLVGLVYEQYF.